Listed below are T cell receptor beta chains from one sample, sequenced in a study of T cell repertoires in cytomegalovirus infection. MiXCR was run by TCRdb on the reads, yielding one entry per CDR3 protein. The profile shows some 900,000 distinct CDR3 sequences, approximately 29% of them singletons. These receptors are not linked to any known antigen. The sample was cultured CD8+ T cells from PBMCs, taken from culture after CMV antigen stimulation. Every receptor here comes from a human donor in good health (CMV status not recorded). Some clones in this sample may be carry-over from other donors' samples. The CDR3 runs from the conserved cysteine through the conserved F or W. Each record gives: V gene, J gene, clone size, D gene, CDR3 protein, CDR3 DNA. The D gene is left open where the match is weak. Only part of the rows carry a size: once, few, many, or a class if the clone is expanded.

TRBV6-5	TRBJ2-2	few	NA	CASSYSNTPGELFF	TGTGCCAGCAGTTACTCGAACACGCCCGGGGAGCTGTTTTTT
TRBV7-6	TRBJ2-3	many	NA	CASSLRGRNTDTQYF	TGTGCCAGCAGCTTAAGGGGCCGTAACACAGATACGCAGTATTTT
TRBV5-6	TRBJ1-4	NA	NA	CASIGPREGGEKLFF	TGTGCCAGCATCGGCCCCCGGGAAGGAGGAGAAAAACTGTTTTTT
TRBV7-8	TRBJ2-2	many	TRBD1	CASSTPGTGITGELFF	TGTGCCAGCAGCACCCCCGGGACAGGGATCACCGGGGAGCTGTTTTTT
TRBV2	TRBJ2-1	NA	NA	CASQDSPSYNEQFF	TGTGCCAGCCAGGACAGCCCCTCCTACAATGAGCAGTTCTTC
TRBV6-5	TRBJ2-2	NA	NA	CASSSLRASGELFF	TGTGCCAGCAGCTCCCTTCGGGCGTCCGGGGAGCTGTTTTTT
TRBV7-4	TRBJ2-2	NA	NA	CASSFDRTNTGELFF	TGTGCCAGCAGCTTCGACAGGACGAACACCGGGGAGCTGTTTTTT
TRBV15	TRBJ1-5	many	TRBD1	CATSRGGGQGRVKIQPQHF	TGTGCCACCAGCAGAGGGGGTGGACAGGGTCGGGTTAAGATTCAGCCCCAGCATTTT
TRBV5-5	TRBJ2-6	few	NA	CASSPGDISGANVLTF	TGTGCCAGCAGCCCCGGGGACATCTCTGGGGCCAACGTCCTGACTTTC
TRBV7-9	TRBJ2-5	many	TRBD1	CASSIRDRAWVRLEETQYF	TGTGCCAGCAGCATCCGGGACAGGGCGTGGGTCAGGTTAGAAGAGACCCAGTACTTC
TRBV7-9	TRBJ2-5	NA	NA	CASREGLYQETQYF	TGTGCCAGCAGGGAGGGATTATACCAAGAGACCCAGTACTTC
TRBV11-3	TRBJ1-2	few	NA	CASSSETAYGYTF	TGTGCCAGCAGCTCCGAGACAGCATATGGCTACACCTTC
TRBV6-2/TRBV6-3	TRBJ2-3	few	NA	CASTSRGLASDTQYF	TGTGCCAGCACCTCCCGAGGGCTAGCGTCGGATACGCAGTATTTT
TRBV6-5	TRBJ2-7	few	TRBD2	CASSYDPSGGEQYF	TGTGCCAGCAGTTACGATCCTAGCGGGGGAGAGCAGTACTTC
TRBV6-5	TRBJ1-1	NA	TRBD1	CASSYSRQGVTEAFF	TGTGCCAGCAGTTACTCAAGACAGGGGGTGACTGAAGCTTTCTTT
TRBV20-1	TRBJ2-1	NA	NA	CSAIPLGDNEQFF	TGCAGTGCGATCCCACTCGGGGACAATGAGCAGTTCTTC
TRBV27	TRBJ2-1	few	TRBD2	CASMAGGHNEQFF	TGTGCCAGCATGGCGGGGGGACACAATGAGCAGTTCTTC
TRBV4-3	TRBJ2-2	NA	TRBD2	CASSHRGLAGGLNGELFF	TGCGCCAGCAGCCACCGCGGACTAGCGGGGGGGCTGAACGGGGAGCTGTTTTTT
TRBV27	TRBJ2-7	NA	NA	CASSLIPDTNEQYF	TGTGCCAGCAGTCTAATTCCCGACACTAACGAGCAGTACTTC
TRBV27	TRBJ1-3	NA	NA	CASSPRGFNTIYF	TGTGCCAGCAGTCCCAGGGGTTTTAACACCATATATTTT
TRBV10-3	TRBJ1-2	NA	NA	CATYQSGERYGYTF	TGTGCCACCTACCAATCAGGGGAACGGTATGGCTACACCTTC
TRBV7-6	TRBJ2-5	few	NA	CASSAPPTGRETQYF	TGTGCCAGCAGCGCCCCCCCGACAGGGAGGGAGACCCAGTACTTC
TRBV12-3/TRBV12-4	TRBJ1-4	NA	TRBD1	CASSWIVGDKAGQNEKLFF	TGTGCCAGCAGTTGGATAGTCGGGGATAAGGCGGGACAGAATGAAAAACTGTTTTTT
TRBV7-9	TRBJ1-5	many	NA	CASSFNNQPQHF	TGTGCCAGCAGCTTCAACAATCAGCCCCAGCATTTT
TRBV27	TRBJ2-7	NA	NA	CASSSARAGAYEQYF	TGTGCCAGCAGTTCCGCGCGAGCGGGCGCCTACGAGCAGTACTTC
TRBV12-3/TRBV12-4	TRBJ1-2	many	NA	CASIRVGAGYGYTF	TGTGCCAGCATCCGCGTCGGGGCGGGCTATGGCTACACCTTC
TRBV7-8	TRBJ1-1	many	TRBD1	CASSRTGGTEAFF	TGTGCCAGCAGCCGAACAGGGGGCACTGAAGCTTTCTTT
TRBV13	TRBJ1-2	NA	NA	CASSLGTAGTYGYTF	TGTGCCAGCAGCTTAGGGACAGCAGGGACCTATGGCTACACCTTC
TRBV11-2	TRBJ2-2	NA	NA	CASSLVGRVISSGELFF	TGTGCCAGCAGCTTAGTGGGCAGGGTAATTTCATCCGGGGAGCTGTTTTTT
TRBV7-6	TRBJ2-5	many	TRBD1	CASSLDRGPPLWTQYF	TGTGCCAGCAGCCTGGACAGGGGCCCGCCACTATGGACCCAGTACTTC
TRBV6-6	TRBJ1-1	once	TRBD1	CASRFTGGIEAFF	TGTGCCAGCAGGTTTACAGGGGGCATTGAAGCTTTCTTT
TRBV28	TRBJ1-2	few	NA	CASSFRGQSYGYTF	TGTGCCAGCAGTTTCCGGGGACAAAGCTATGGCTACACCTTC
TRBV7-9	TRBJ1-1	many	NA	CASSDPGRRYTEAFF	TGTGCCAGCAGCGATCCGGGACGGAGGTACACTGAAGCTTTCTTT
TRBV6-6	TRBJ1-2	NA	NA	CASSYIRADGYTF	TGTGCCAGCAGTTACATAAGGGCTGACGGCTACACCTTC
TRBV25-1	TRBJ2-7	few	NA	CASTGSHEQYF	TGTGCCAGCACGGGGAGCCACGAGCAGTACTTC
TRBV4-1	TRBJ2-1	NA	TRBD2	CASSQGLAASYNEQFF	TGCGCCAGCAGCCAAGGACTAGCGGCCTCCTACAATGAGCAGTTCTTC
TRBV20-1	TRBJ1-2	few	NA	CSARPYFSGVVYGYTF	TGCAGTGCTAGACCTTATTTCAGCGGGGTGGTCTATGGCTACACCTTC
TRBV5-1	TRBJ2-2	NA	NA	CASSLGDTMRFF	TGCGCCAGCAGCTTGGGGGACACGATGCGGTTTTTT
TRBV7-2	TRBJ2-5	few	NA	CASSPLGPSGETQYF	TGTGCCAGCAGCCCTCTAGGACCCTCGGGGGAGACCCAGTACTTC
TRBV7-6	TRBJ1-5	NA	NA	CASSLVRGDQPQHF	TGTGCCAGCAGCTTAGTTCGGGGCGATCAGCCCCAGCATTTT
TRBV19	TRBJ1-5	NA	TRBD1	CASSIDAGQGINQPQHF	TGTGCCAGTAGTATAGACGCGGGACAGGGGATTAATCAGCCCCAGCATTTT
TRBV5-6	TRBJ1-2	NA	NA	CASSLAGNGYTF	TGTGCCAGCAGCTTGGCAGGGAATGGCTACACCTTC
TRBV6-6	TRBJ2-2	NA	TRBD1	CASSLNRGRNTGELFF	TGTGCCAGCAGTTTGAACAGGGGGCGTAACACCGGGGAGCTGTTTTTT
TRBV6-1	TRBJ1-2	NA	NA	CASWASSDYGYTF	TGTGCCAGCTGGGCGAGCTCGGACTATGGCTACACCTTC
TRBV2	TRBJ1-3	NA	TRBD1	CASSEADRGLKNTIYF	TGTGCCAGCAGTGAAGCAGACAGGGGGCTAAAAAACACCATATATTTT
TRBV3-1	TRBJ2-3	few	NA	CASSQDVFRAADTQYF	TGTGCCAGCAGCCAAGATGTATTCAGGGCAGCAGATACGCAGTATTTT
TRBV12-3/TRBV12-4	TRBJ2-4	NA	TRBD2	CASSPSGYGLKNIQYF	TGTGCCAGCAGTCCTAGCGGGTACGGACTAAAAAACATTCAGTACTTC
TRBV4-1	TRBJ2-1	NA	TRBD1	CASSPIWDRGVGLNEQFF	TGCGCCAGCAGCCCTATCTGGGACAGGGGTGTGGGGTTGAATGAGCAGTTCTTC
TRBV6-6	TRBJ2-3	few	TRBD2	CASVPSGGGDTQYF	TGTGCCAGCGTCCCTAGCGGGGGCGGGGATACGCAGTATTTT
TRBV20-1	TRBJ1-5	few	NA	CSTRGQGSNQPQHF	TGCAGCACCCGGGGGCAGGGGAGCAATCAGCCCCAGCATTTT
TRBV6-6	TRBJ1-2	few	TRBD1	CASSPIGTGEPYGYTF	TGTGCCAGCAGTCCTATCGGGACAGGGGAGCCCTATGGCTACACCTTC
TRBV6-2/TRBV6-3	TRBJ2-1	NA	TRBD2	CASLGLAVNNEQFF	TGTGCCAGCCTGGGACTAGCGGTTAACAATGAGCAGTTCTTC
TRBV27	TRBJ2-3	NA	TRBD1	CASGGQGVDTQYF	TGTGCCAGCGGGGGACAGGGTGTAGATACGCAGTATTTT
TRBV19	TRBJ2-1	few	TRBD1	CASSIDGIDRGQGYNEQFF	TGTGCCAGTAGTATAGATGGGATAGACAGGGGGCAAGGATACAATGAGCAGTTCTTC
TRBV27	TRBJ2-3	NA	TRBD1	CASSHRGLTDTQYF	TGTGCCAGCAGCCACAGGGGCTTAACAGATACGCAGTATTTT
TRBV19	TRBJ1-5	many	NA	CASTAYSNQPQHF	TGTGCCAGTACAGCTTATAGCAATCAGCCCCAGCATTTT
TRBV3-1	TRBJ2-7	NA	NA	CASSQSGWSSYEQYF	TGTGCCAGCAGCCAAAGTGGCTGGAGCTCCTACGAGCAGTACTTC
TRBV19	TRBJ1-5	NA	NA	CASRKYRGDSEQPQHF	TGTGCCAGTAGAAAGTATAGGGGGGATTCAGAACAGCCCCAGCATTTT
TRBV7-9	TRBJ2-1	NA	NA	CASTPPFLGTYNEQFF	TGTGCCAGCACCCCCCCCTTTTTGGGGACATACAATGAGCAGTTCTTC